This T cell receptor beta chain stems from a study of blood T cell repertoires in COVID-19. About the study: Sources were T cells, B-cell-depleted T cells, or PBMCs; the material itself was cDNA or gDNA.

Some clones are missing from TCRdb's copy, which holds only in-frame ones; the method was immunoSEQ multiplex PCR. The table shows roughly 460,000 clones, with about 90% occurring only once. The CDR3 consists of 15 residues. Germline lookup yields CDR1 SGHRS and CDR2 YFSETQ. Between the trimmed V and J ends, which lost 3 bases and 5 bases, there was a span of 17 bases. Source material: peripheral blood. The chain combines TRBV5-1 with TRBJ1-1; D remains unclear. The sequence came from a man younger than 30 with COVID-19, enrolled during active disease. The CDR3 coding sequence is TGCGCCAGCAGCTCCTCGGTTACGACGGGAACTGAAGCTTTCTTT. It yields the protein CASSSSVTTGTEAFF.